These 3 T cell receptor beta chains share one sample of origin, sequenced in a study of blood T cell repertoires in COVID-19. TCRdb keeps only in-frame clones here, not all; method: immunoSEQ multiplex PCR. The sample yields about 190,000 clones, more than 85% seen once. Source material: peripheral blood. The source of these receptors is a man aged 70 or older with active or convalescent COVID-19.

The chain carries TRBV5-4 and TRBJ1-3, with D possibly TRBD1 on 6 matching bases. The CDR3 is made up of 15 amino acids. V gave up 4 bases and J gave up 8 bases, with 19 bases separating them. In germline, CDR1 is SGHNT, CDR2 YYREEE (reference sequence). This chain's CDR3 is CASSPQGGREDTIYF. The CDR3 nucleotides are TGTGCCAGCAGCCCACAGGGAGGTCGGGAGGACACCATATATTTT. Variable domain in full (rest from reference TRBV5-4 and TRBJ1-3): ETGVTQSPTHLIKTRGQQVTLRCSSQSGHNTVSWYQQALGQGPQFIFQYYREEENGRGNFPPRFSGLQFPNYSSELNVNALELDDSALYLCASSPQGGREDTIYFGEGSWLTVV.

The rearrangement links TRBV30 to TRBJ1-2, with D perhaps matching TRBD1 (6 bases). The CDR3 runs 15 residues. The germline CDR1 and CDR2 sequences are GTSNPN and SVGIG (reference sequence). The germline V and J ends were trimmed by 4 bases and 6 bases, with 21 bases remaining between them. CDR3 DNA: TGTGCCTGGAAGGCACAGGGTGTCCGCCTCAATGGCTACACCTTC. As protein: CAWKAQGVRLNGYTF.

The gene calls are TRBV5-4 and TRBJ1-1; tentative D call: TRBD1 (6 bases). This CDR3 is 16 amino acids long. V lost 6 bases and J lost 0, with 18 bases in between. The germline gives CDR1 SGHNT, CDR2 YYREEE (reference sequence). The CDR3 loop is CASTYLGQGMNTEAFF. As DNA, the CDR3 is TGTGCCAGCACATACCTGGGGCAGGGGATGAACACTGAAGCTTTCTTT.